The 10 T cell receptor beta chains listed next were all sequenced from one sample in a study of T cells in Graves' hyperthyroidism and ophthalmopathy. Amplification targeted TCR beta CDR3 regions from RNA transcripts. In the first-round RT-PCR of the TCR CDR3, the HTBI primer set was used. Using its own MiXCR run on the multiplex PCR reads, TCRdb lists one record per CDR3 protein. The sample has fewer than 500,000 distinct CDR3 sequences; roughly 14% are singletons. Sequencing was done on a sample of blood. Every receptor here comes from a man aged 18 to 30 with Graves' ophthalmopathy.

V gene TRBV6-2 or TRBV6-3 combines with J gene TRBJ1-2; no firm D call. The ends were cut back, 6 bases at V and 1 base at J, with 9 bases in the middle. Germline V gene lookup returns CDR1 MNHEY and CDR2 SVGEGT. The CDR3 has 13 amino acids. The CDR3 nucleotides are TGTGCCAGCAGGGGAACCTTTAACTATGGCTACACCTTC. The encoded protein is CASRGTFNYGYTF.

This clonotype was observed a few times. The genes are TRBV27 and TRBJ2-7, with a weak D call TRBD1 (6 bases). CDR1 and CDR2 from the germline V gene are MNHEY and SMNVEV (reference sequence). V lost 8 bases to trimming and J lost 6 bases, with 17 bases between them. This CDR3 has 13 residues. The CDR3 loop reads CASQGTFLREQYF. The CDR3 bases are TGTGCCAGCCAGGGGACCTTCCTCCGCGAGCAGTACTTC.

In its sample, this clonotype was seen many times. The chain is built from TRBV20-1 and TRBJ1-1; 8 bases match TRBD1. The CDR3 loop spans 15 amino acids. Germline lookup yields CDR1 DFQATT and CDR2 SNEGSKA (reference sequence). Unmatched junction bases numbered 9, after V lost 6 bases and J lost 0 bases. The CDR3 here is CSATGQGPMNTEAFF. DNA of the CDR3: TGCAGTGCCACCGGACAGGGCCCAATGAACACTGAAGCTTTCTTT.

This chain connects TRBV9 to TRBJ1-6, with no clear D. With 1 base removed from V and 4 bases from J, the gap between germline ends came to 6 bases. Germline loops: CDR1 SGDLS, CDR2 YYNGEE. The CDR3 extends over 14 amino acids. The CDR3 nucleotides are TGTGCCAGCAGCGTAAGGGTGTATAATTCACCCCTCCACTTT. Translation gives CASSVRVYNSPLHF.

This clonotype showed up many times. This chain joins TRBV27 and TRBJ1-2; 11 bases match TRBD1. The CDR3 consists of 17 residues. V was pared by 8 bases and J by 4 bases, with 15 bases of the junction left unmatched. Germline values: CDR1 MNHEY, CDR2 SMNVEV (reference sequence). The CDR3 sequence is CASGSSGTGGTGYGYTF. The CDR3 coding sequence is TGTGCCAGCGGCAGTTCGGGGACAGGGGGTACTGGCTATGGCTACACCTTC.

This clonotype showed up many times. The chain combines TRBV3-1 with TRBJ2-3; D is unclear. Trimming removed 1 base at V and 5 bases at J, with 7 bases between. This CDR3 spans 13 amino acids. CDR1 is LGHDT, CDR2 YNNKEL, per germline (reference sequence). The CDR3 nucleotides read TGTGCCAGCAGCCAAGTGGGTGGAGATACGCAGTATTTT. As protein: CASSQVGGDTQYF.

This clonotype showed up many times. The chain links TRBV18 to TRBJ2-7, with D unresolved. Trimming pared 2 bases from V and 0 bases from J, leaving 14 bases between. Per germline, CDR1 KGHSH and CDR2 LQKENI. This CDR3 has 16 amino acids. DNA of the CDR3: TGTGCCAGCTCACCATTCGACGGGTTGAGCTCCTACGAGCAGTACTTC. Amino acid sequence: CASSPFDGLSSYEQYF.

This clonotype was found many times. The chain uses TRBV7-9 and TRBJ1-5; no definite D call. The germline V gene has CDR1 SEHNR and CDR2 FQNEAQ (reference sequence). The germline V and J ends were trimmed by 2 bases and 6 bases, with 8 bases remaining between them. This CDR3 is built from 13 residues. This chain's CDR3 is CASSLNGGQPQHF. DNA of the CDR3: TGTGCCAGCAGCTTAAACGGCGGTCAGCCCCAGCATTTT.

The table lists this clonotype with many counts. The J gene is TRBJ1-2, the V gene TRBV10-3, with TRBD1 matching 7 bases. Trimming removed 4 bases from V and 8 bases from J; junction bases left unmatched: 7. The CDR3 contains 13 residues. Germline CDR1 ENHRY, CDR2 SYGVKD. CDR3 coding DNA: TGTGCCATCAGTGCAAAGGGACAGTTCGGCTACACCTTC. It is translated as CAISAKGQFGYTF.

In this sample, this clonotype turned up many times. The gene calls are TRBV27 and TRBJ2-5; a weak D match, TRBD2 (5 bases). Germline CDR1 is MNHEY and CDR2 is SMNVEV (reference sequence). The CDR3 spans 14 residues. V shed 7 bases and J shed 3 bases, with 15 bases lying between them. The CDR3 bases are TGTGCCAGCACCTTAACTTGGCGGGAAGAGACCCAGTACTTC. It yields the protein CASTLTWREETQYF.